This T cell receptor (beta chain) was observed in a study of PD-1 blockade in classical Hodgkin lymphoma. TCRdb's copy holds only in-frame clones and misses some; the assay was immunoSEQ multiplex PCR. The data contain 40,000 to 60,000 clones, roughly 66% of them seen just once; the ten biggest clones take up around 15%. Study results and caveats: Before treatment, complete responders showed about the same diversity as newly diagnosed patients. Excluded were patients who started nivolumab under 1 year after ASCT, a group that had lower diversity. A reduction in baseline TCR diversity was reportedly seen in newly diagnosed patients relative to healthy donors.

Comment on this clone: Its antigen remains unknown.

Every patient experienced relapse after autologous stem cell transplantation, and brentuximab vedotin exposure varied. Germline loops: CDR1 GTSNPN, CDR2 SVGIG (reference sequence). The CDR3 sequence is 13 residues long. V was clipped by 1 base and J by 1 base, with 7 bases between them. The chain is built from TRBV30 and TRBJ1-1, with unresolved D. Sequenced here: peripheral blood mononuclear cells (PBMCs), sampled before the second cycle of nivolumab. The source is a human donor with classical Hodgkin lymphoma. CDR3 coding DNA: TGTGCCTGGAGTGCCAGAGGGAACACTGAAGCTTTCTTT. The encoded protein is CAWSARGNTEAFF.